One sample yielded the 21 T cell receptor beta chains listed below, sequenced in a study of neoadjuvant anti-PD-1 for oral cavity cancer. Profiled with immunoSEQ multiplex PCR; TCRdb holds only in-frame clones, not every one. The table lists more than 7,000 clones, 60% to 65% of them singletons, with 4% to 4.5% in the top ten. Time point reported: after neoadjuvant nivolumab, at surgical resection. The sequences come from PBMCs, collected after nivolumab (anti-PD-1) treatment. These receptors were collected from a person between 35 and 79 years old with oral cavity squamous cell carcinoma.

This clone was seen more than once but under ten times. CDR3 bases: TGCAGCGTTCCTCGAGGTTCCTATGGCTACACCTTC. This sequence encodes CSVPRGSYGYTF. The rearrangement joins TRBV29-1 to TRBJ1-2, with D unresolved. Germline values: CDR1 SQVTM, CDR2 ANQGSEA. The germline V and J ends were trimmed by 5 bases and 4 bases, with 11 bases remaining between them. The CDR3 loop spans 12 amino acids. Using reference TRBV29-1 and TRBJ1-2 for the parts outside the CDR3, the full variable domain is SAVISQKPSRDICQRGTSLTIQCQVDSQVTMMFWYRQQPGQSLTLIATANQGSEATYESGFVIDKFPISRPNLTFSTLTVSNMSPEDSSIYLCSVPRGSYGYTFGSGTRLTVV.

This clone was counted between two and nine times. This CDR3 reads CASKPGNSYGYTF. As DNA, the CDR3 is TGTGCCAGCAAGCCCGGGAACTCCTATGGCTACACCTTC. The chain employs TRBV28 and TRBJ1-2; no firm D call. The CDR3 runs to 13 residues. CDR1 MDHEN and CDR2 SYDVKM come from the germline V gene. V shed 7 bases and J shed 4 bases, with 13 bases lying between them.

This clone was counted a few times. The V and J genes are TRBV2 and TRBJ1-2, with 7 bases aligning to TRBD1. Germline CDR1 and CDR2: SNHLY and FYNNEI. The J segment lost 6 bases and the V segment lost 6 bases, leaving 10 bases of the junction unmatched. The CDR3 has 14 amino acids. The chain's CDR3 is CASSLTGTTNGYTF. CDR3 DNA sequence: TGTGCCAGCAGCCTGACAGGGACAACTAATGGCTACACCTTC.

The chain carries TRBV7-9 and TRBJ1-1, with TRBD1 as a possible D gene (5 bases). The CDR3 contains 15 residues. V dropped 5 bases and J dropped 5 bases, with 18 bases sitting between them. Germline V gene data show CDR1 as SEHNR and CDR2 as FQNEAQ (reference sequence). This CDR3 is CASSQGPGGETEAFF. The CDR3 DNA reads TGTGCCAGCAGCCAGGGCCCGGGCGGGGAAACTGAAGCTTTCTTT.

The V gene is TRBV5-6, the J gene TRBJ1-2; D gene uncertain. Trimming stripped 0 bases from V and 1 base from J, with 10 bases between. The CDR3 has 15 residues. Germline assignment: CDR1 SGHDT and CDR2 YYEEEE. CDR3 DNA sequence: TGTGCCAGCAGCTTGGGAGGCCGCGTTAACTATGGCTACACCTTC. It specifies CASSLGGRVNYGYTF.

This clone was counted between two and nine times. The chain carries TRBV7-9 and TRBJ2-3; D call uncertain. Per the germline V gene, CDR1 is SEHNR and CDR2 is FQNEAQ (reference sequence). CDR3 length: 13 amino acids. The V end was cut by 4 bases, the J end by 4 bases, with 9 bases between. The CDR3 bases are TGTGCCAGCAGCTCAAAGTGGGCAGATACGCAGTATTTT. Amino acids: CASSSKWADTQYF.

The table lists this clone with a few counts. The chain combines TRBV30 with TRBJ1-5, with 9 bases identical to TRBD1. Trimming at V came to 2 bases and at J to 2 bases, leaving 10 bases not matched to a gene. The V gene's germline CDR1 is GTSNPN and CDR2 SVGIG (reference sequence). The CDR3 runs to 17 residues. CDR3 DNA sequence: TGTGCCTGGAGTCCCGCAGGGACAGGGAGGGGCAATCAGCCCCAGCATTTT. Translating gives CAWSPAGTGRGNQPQHF.

The V gene is TRBV25-1, the J gene TRBJ2-5, with 8 bases that match TRBD2. CDR1 is MGHDK and CDR2 is SYGVNS in the germline V gene. The CDR3 is made up of 17 amino acids. V shed 0 bases and J 3 bases; nucleotides not matched to a gene: 9. The chain's CDR3 is CASSEYDPRGAKETQYF. In DNA form, the CDR3 reads TGTGCCAGCAGTGAATATGACCCGCGGGGGGCTAAAGAGACCCAGTACTTC.

In its sample, this clone was seen a few times. The gene calls are TRBV6-5 and TRBJ1-2, with a tentative D call TRBD1 (6 bases). This CDR3 is built from 14 residues. Per germline, CDR1 MNHEY and CDR2 SVGAGI. V was clipped by 6 bases and J by 7 bases, with 18 bases between them. The CDR3 sequence is CASSTDRRRGGYTF. The CDR3 DNA follows: TGTGCCAGCAGCACGGACAGACGGAGAGGTGGCTACACCTTC.

This chain joins TRBV11-3 and TRBJ1-2; the D is unclear. Germline assignment: CDR1 SGHNT and CDR2 YENEEA. The CDR3 totals 12 residues. The V end lost 5 bases, the J end lost 4 bases, and 8 bases lay between the germline ends. CDR3 sequence: CASSVSPYGYTF. The CDR3 DNA is TGTGCCAGCAGCGTATCCCCCTATGGCTACACCTTC.

The chain recombines TRBV27 with TRBJ1-4, with 8 bases lining up with TRBD1. The CDR3 is made up of 15 amino acids. Looked up from germline, CDR1 is MNHEY and CDR2 is SMNVEV (reference sequence). Trimming removed 5 bases from V and 8 bases from J; junction bases left unmatched: 10. CDR3 protein: CASSPSQGAYEKLFF. The CDR3 nucleotides read TGTGCCAGCAGTCCGTCCCAGGGGGCCTACGAAAAACTGTTTTTT.

The chain links TRBV28 to TRBJ1-4; D is possibly TRBD1 (5 bases). CDR1 is MDHEN, CDR2 SYDVKM, per germline. Trimming took off 2 bases at V and 7 bases at J, with 11 bases between the two ends. The CDR3 length is 14 residues. This chain's CDR3 is CASSLGGSSEKLFF. CDR3 bases: TGTGCCAGCAGTTTAGGGGGGTCGAGTGAAAAACTGTTTTTT. The entire variable domain, with the rest obtained from reference TRBV28 and TRBJ1-4, is as follows: DVKVTQSSRYLVKRTGEKVFLECVQDMDHENMFWYRQDPGLGLRLIYFSYDVKMKEKGDIPEGYSVSREKKERFSLILESASTNQTSMYLCASSLGGSSEKLFFGSGTQLSVL.

The V and J genes are TRBV28 and TRBJ1-4; D gene uncertain. Germline CDR1 reads MDHEN; CDR2 reads SYDVKM. The germline V and J ends were trimmed by 5 bases and 0 bases, with 10 bases remaining between them. This CDR3 is 15 amino acids long. This CDR3 is CASSEHRPTNEKLFF. In DNA, the CDR3 is TGTGCCAGCAGTGAACACCGACCAACTAATGAAAAACTGTTTTTT. The variable domain in full, with the rest retrieved from reference TRBV28 and TRBJ1-4, is DVKVTQSSRYLVKRTGEKVFLECVQDMDHENMFWYRQDPGLGLRLIYFSYDVKMKEKGDIPEGYSVSREKKERFSLILESASTNQTSMYLCASSEHRPTNEKLFFGSGTQLSVL.

The chain couples TRBV6-6 to TRBJ1-1; 7 nucleotides match TRBD1. The germline V gene has CDR1 MNHNY and CDR2 SVGAGI (reference sequence). The CDR3 has 12 amino acids. The V segment lost 5 bases and the J segment 7 bases; nucleotides outside the gene matches: 4. CDR3: CASSNDRVEAFF. The CDR3 coding sequence is TGTGCCAGCAGTAATGACAGGGTTGAAGCTTTCTTT.

This clone occurred once. The chain couples TRBV5-8 to TRBJ1-1, with a tentative D call TRBD1 (6 bases). This CDR3 contains 15 residues. Germline CDR1 is SGHTS and CDR2 is YDEGEE. The V and J ends lost 5 bases and 0 bases respectively, with 14 bases between them. CDR3 protein: CASRPTGQMNTEAFF. CDR3 nucleotides: TGTGCCAGCAGGCCGACAGGACAGATGAACACTGAAGCTTTCTTT.

CDR3 protein: CASSPTHLGGEQFF. CDR3 DNA sequence: TGTGCCAGCAGTCCTACGCATCTAGGAGGTGAGCAGTTCTTC. V gene TRBV27 combines with J gene TRBJ2-1; D is perhaps TRBD2 (5 bases). This CDR3 is 14 amino acids long. V was pared by 5 bases and J by 9 bases, with 17 bases between. The V gene's germline CDR1 is MNHEY and CDR2 SMNVEV (reference sequence).

This clone was seen a few times. This chain uses TRBV19 with TRBJ1-1; D remains ambiguous. V lost 4 bases to trimming and J lost 5 bases, with 11 bases between them. Looked up from germline, CDR1 is LNHDA and CDR2 is SQIVND (reference sequence). This CDR3 has 13 amino acids. The CDR3 is CASSTSMVTEAFF. CDR3 nucleotide sequence: TGTGCCAGTAGTACCTCTATGGTGACTGAAGCTTTCTTT. The full variable domain, rest sourced from reference TRBV19 and TRBJ1-1, is DGGITQSPKYLFRKEGQNVTLSCEQNLNHDAMYWYRQDPGQGLRLIYYSQIVNDFQKGDIAEGYSVSREKKESFPLTVTSAQKNPTAFYLCASSTSMVTEAFFGQGTRLTVV.

The gene calls are TRBV5-4 and TRBJ2-5; D is uncertain. This CDR3 spans 15 amino acids. Germline V CDR1 and CDR2: SGHNT, YYREEE (reference sequence). V was pared by 0 bases and J by 5 bases, with 14 bases between. This CDR3 is CASSLDPRKSETQYF. DNA for the CDR3: TGTGCCAGCAGCTTGGACCCCCGTAAGTCCGAGACCCAGTACTTC.

The chain uses TRBV10-3 and TRBJ1-1; D is possibly TRBD1 (5 bases). V gave up 11 bases and J gave up 1 base, with 11 bases separating them. Germline V CDR1 and CDR2: ENHRY, SYGVKD. This CDR3 region has 12 residues. The CDR3 DNA sequence: TGTGCCTGCGCCGGACAGAACACTGAAGCTTTCTTT. Protein sequence: CACAGQNTEAFF.

This rearrangement joins TRBV19 to TRBJ2-2; no reliable D call. Germline V gene data show CDR1 as LNHDA and CDR2 as SQIVND (reference sequence). This CDR3 has 14 residues. V lost 3 bases, J lost 4 bases, and 9 bases lay in between. CDR3 loop: CASSMVRSTGELFF. The CDR3, as DNA: TGTGCCAGTAGTATGGTCAGAAGCACCGGGGAGCTGTTTTTT.

The V and J genes are TRBV6-1 and TRBJ1-2; D gene ambiguous. CDR3 length: 13 residues. Germline CDR1 and CDR2: MNHNS and SASEGT. The V gene lost 8 bases and the J gene lost 6 bases, with 16 bases spanning the gap. The CDR3 DNA follows: TGTGCCAGCGGATTTACTATGACTGATGGCTACACCTTC. This codes for CASGFTMTDGYTF.